The 10 T cell receptor beta chains listed next were all sequenced from one sample in a study of T-cell reconstitution after alpha-beta-depleted transplantation in children. Unique molecular identifiers were used to barcode this TCRbeta library. TCRdb called the PCR reads again in MiXCR, with one record for every CDR3 protein. The sample includes hundreds of thousands of distinct CDR3 sequences, 8% to 11% of them seen just once. The sample was PBMCs, taken before TCRalphabeta/CD19-depleted stem cell transplant. The receptors stem from a child younger than 10 with inherited bone marrow failure, due to receive a stem cell transplant.

Points on this clonotype: Possible read error: a much larger clone is one base away. The gene calls are TRBV7-9 and TRBJ2-1; D tentatively fits TRBD1 or TRBD2 (6 bases each). Per the germline V gene, CDR1 is SEHNR and CDR2 is FQNEAQ (reference sequence). This CDR3 has 15 amino acids. This CDR3 is CASSRGGSTGNVQFF. The DNA of the CDR3 is TGTGCCAGCAGCCGAGGGGGGTCTACGGGGAATGTGCAGTTCTTC.

This clonotype was observed at least ten times. The chain has TRBV29-1 and TRBJ1-2; D unresolved. Looked up from germline, CDR1 is SQVTM and CDR2 is ANQGSEA. V was trimmed by 3 bases and J by 7 bases, leaving 12 bases between them. This CDR3 spans 12 amino acids. Written as DNA, the CDR3 is TGCAGCGTTGACCGAGATCCGGCTGGCTACACCTTC. Translating gives CSVDRDPAGYTF.

This clonotype was counted many times. The chain is built from TRBV20-1 and TRBJ1-1, with D perhaps matching TRBD1 (6 bases). Trimming shortened V by 5 bases and J by 10 bases, and 20 bases separated the two germline ends. CDR3 length: 13 amino acids. Germline assignment: CDR1 DFQATT and CDR2 SNEGSKA (reference sequence). This CDR3 is CSAFTQGRGGAFF. DNA for the CDR3: TGCAGTGCTTTCACCCAGGGGCGAGGGGGAGCTTTCTTT.

This clonotype occurred many times. The V call is TRBV10-3, the J call TRBJ2-7; D is perhaps TRBD1 (6 bases). V was clipped by 2 bases and J by 1 base, with 9 bases between them. The CDR3 totals 14 residues. Germline V gene lookup returns CDR1 ENHRY and CDR2 SYGVKD. The CDR3 spells CAISELTGSYEQYF. The CDR3 DNA reads TGTGCCATCAGTGAGCTGACAGGTTCCTACGAGCAGTACTTC.

Ten or more counts support this clonotype. The chain combines TRBV4-3 with TRBJ2-1; D may be TRBD2 (5 bases). V gave up 3 bases and J gave up 2 bases, with 14 bases separating them. The length of the CDR3 is 16 residues. Per germline, CDR1 LGHNA and CDR2 YSLEER. CDR3 in amino acids: CASSQVAGPAYNEQFF. The CDR3 region has the DNA TGCGCCAGCAGCCAGGTCGCGGGCCCGGCCTACAATGAGCAGTTCTTC.

Note on this clonotype: With a much larger clone just one base away, this may be a read error. This rearrangement joins TRBV20-1 to TRBJ2-1; D uncertain. Trimming shortened V by 1 base and J by 12 bases, and 10 bases separated the two germline ends. The CDR3 loop spans 11 amino acids. CDR1 and CDR2 from the germline V gene are DFQATT and SNEGSKA (reference sequence). This CDR3 reads CSARVAAMQFF. DNA for the CDR3: TGCAGTGCTAGAGTGGCGGCCATGCAGTTCTTC.

This clonotype was picked up many times. The chain couples TRBV7-2 to TRBJ2-1; 14 bases are a match to TRBD2. Per the germline V gene, CDR1 is SGHTA and CDR2 is FQGNSA. J was trimmed by 5 bases and V by 5 bases; bases with no gene match: 14. The CDR3 length is 19 residues. This chain's CDR3 is CASSASSGLAGVPHNEQFF. CDR3 in DNA: TGTGCCAGCAGCGCGTCCTCGGGACTAGCGGGAGTGCCTCACAATGAGCAGTTCTTC.

This clonotype was observed at least ten times. The chain employs TRBV12-3 or TRBV12-4 and TRBJ2-3; a possible D gene is TRBD1 (6 bases). V dropped 7 bases and J dropped 1 base, with 12 bases sitting between them. This CDR3 is 14 amino acids long. CDR3 in amino acids: CASKNRQGTDTQYF. DNA for the CDR3: TGTGCCAGCAAAAACCGACAGGGCACAGATACGCAGTATTTT.

The rearrangement uses TRBV12-3 or TRBV12-4 and TRBJ1-5; no definite D call. The CDR3 has 18 amino acids. V was shortened by 5 bases and J by 0 bases, with 20 bases between the two germline ends. CDR3 nucleotide sequence: TGTGCCAGCAGTCCAGCTAATTGGGAGATCTATAGCAATCAGCCCCAGCATTTT. Translating gives CASSPANWEIYSNQPQHF.

J is TRBJ2-3 and V is TRBV15; 7 bases agree with TRBD2. There are 13 residues in the CDR3. Germline CDR1 and CDR2: LNHNV and YYDKDF (reference sequence). V shed 1 base, J shed 8 bases, and the junction held 3 bases outside the gene matches. As DNA, the CDR3 is TGTGCCACCAGCAGAGCCGGGACTACTACGCAGTATTTT. Its protein product is CATSRAGTTTQYF.